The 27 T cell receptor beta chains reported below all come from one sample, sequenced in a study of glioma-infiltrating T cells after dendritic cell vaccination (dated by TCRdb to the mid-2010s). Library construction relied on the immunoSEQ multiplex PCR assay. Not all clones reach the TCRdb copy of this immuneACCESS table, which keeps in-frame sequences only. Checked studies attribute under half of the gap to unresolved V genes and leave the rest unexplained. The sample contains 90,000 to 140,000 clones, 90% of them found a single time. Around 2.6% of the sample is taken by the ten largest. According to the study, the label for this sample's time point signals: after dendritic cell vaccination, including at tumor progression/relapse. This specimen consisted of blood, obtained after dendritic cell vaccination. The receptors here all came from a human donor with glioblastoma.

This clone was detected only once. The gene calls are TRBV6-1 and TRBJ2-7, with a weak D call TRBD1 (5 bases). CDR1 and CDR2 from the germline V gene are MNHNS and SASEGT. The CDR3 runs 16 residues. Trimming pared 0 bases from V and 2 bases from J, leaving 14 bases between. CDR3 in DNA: TGTGCCAGCAGTGAAGCGCGACAGTACCCTGCCTACGAGCAGTACTTC. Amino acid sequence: CASSEARQYPAYEQYF.

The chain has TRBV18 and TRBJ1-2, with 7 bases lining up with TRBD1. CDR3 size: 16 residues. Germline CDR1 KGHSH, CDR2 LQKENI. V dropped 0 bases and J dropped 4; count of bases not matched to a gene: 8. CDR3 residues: CASSPPSGTAGYGYTF. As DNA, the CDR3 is TGTGCCAGCTCACCACCGAGTGGGACAGCCGGCTATGGCTACACCTTC.

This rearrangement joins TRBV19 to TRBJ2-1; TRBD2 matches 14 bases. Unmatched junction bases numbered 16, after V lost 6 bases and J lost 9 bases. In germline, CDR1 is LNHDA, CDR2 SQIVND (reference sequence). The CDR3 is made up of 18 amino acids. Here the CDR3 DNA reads TGTGCCAGTAGCCGGACTAGCGGGAGGATTCAGACCGGGGTTGAGCAGTTCTTC. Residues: CASSRTSGRIQTGVEQFF. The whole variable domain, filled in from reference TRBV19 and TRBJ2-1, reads DGGITQSPKYLFRKEGQNVTLSCEQNLNHDAMYWYRQDPGQGLRLIYYSQIVNDFQKGDIAEGYSVSREKKESFPLTVTSAQKNPTAFYLCASSRTSGRIQTGVEQFFGPGTRLTVL.

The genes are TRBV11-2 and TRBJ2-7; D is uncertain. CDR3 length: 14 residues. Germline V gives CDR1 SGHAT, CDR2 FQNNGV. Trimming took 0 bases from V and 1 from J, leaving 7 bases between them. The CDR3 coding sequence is TGTGCCAGCAGCTTAGACCACAGATCCTACGAGCAGTACTTC. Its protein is CASSLDHRSYEQYF.

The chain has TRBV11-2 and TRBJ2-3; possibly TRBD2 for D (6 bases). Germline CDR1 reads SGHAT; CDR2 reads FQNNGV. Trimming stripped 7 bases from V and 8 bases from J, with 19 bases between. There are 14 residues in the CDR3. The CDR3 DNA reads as TGTGCCAGCAACCGGGGCGGGGCGGCGGGTACGCAGTATTTT. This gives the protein CASNRGGAAGTQYF.

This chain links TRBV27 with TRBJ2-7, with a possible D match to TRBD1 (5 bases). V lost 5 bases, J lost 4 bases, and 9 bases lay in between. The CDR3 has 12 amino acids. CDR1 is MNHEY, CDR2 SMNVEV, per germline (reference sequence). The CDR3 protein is CASSPDRYEQYF. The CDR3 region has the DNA TGTGCCAGCAGTCCCGACAGATACGAGCAGTACTTC.

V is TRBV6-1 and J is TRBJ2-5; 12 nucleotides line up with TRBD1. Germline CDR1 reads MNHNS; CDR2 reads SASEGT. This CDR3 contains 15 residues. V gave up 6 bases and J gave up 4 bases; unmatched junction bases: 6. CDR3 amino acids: CASRGTGGGGETQYF. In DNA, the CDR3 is TGTGCCAGCAGGGGGACAGGGGGCGGGGGAGAGACCCAGTACTTC.

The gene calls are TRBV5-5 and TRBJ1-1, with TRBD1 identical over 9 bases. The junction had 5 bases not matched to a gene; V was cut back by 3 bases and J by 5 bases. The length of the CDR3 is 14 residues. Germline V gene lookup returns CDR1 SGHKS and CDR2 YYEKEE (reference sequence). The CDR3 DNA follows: TGTGCCAGCAGCTGGAACAGGGGGCGTACTGAAGCTTTCTTT. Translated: CASSWNRGRTEAFF.

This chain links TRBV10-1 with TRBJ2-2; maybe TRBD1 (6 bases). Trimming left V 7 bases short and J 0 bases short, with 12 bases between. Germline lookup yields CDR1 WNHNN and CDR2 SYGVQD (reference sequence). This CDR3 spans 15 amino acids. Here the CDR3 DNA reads TGCGCCAGCACTCCCGGGACACCGAACACCGGGGAGCTGTTTTTT. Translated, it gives CASTPGTPNTGELFF.

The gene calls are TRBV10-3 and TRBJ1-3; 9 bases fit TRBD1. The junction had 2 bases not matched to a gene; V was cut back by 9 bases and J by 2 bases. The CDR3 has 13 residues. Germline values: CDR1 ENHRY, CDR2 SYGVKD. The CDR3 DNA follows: TGTGCCATTACAGGGGGCGCTGGAAACACCATATATTTT. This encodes CAITGGAGNTIYF.

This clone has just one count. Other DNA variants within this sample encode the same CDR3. The CDR3 is CASSLFGEAAYGYTF. CDR3 nucleotide sequence: TGTGCCAGCAGCTTATTTGGTGAGGCGGCCTATGGCTACACCTTC. The chain recombines TRBV7-8 with TRBJ1-2, with no clear D. The CDR3 totals 15 residues. Deletions cut 2 bases from V and 4 bases from J, with 14 bases between. In germline, CDR1 is SGHVS, CDR2 FQNEAQ.

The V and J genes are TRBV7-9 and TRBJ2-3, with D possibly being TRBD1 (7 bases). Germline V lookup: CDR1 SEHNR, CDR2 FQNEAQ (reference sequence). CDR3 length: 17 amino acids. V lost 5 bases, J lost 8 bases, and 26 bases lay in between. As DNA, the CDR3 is TGTGCCAGCAGCCTCGGAGGGGGCTCATCCCCCCGCACTACGCAGTATTTT. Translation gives CASSLGGGSSPRTTQYF.

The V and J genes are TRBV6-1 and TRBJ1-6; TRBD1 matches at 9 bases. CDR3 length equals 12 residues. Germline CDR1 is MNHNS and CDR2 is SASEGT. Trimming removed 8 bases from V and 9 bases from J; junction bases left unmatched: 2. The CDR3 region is CASWDRASPLHF. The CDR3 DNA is TGTGCCAGCTGGGACAGGGCTTCACCCCTCCACTTT.

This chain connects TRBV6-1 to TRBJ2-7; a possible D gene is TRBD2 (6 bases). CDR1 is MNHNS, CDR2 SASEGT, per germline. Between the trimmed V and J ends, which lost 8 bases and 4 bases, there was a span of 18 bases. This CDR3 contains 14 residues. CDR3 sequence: CASALRRDPYEQYF. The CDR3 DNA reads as TGTGCCAGCGCGCTTAGGCGGGACCCATACGAGCAGTACTTC.

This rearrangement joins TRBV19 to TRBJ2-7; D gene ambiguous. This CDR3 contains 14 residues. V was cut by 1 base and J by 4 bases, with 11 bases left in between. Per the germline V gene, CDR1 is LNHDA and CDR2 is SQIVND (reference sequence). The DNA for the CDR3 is TGTGCCAGTAGTATAGCTACGGTCCGATACGAGCAGTACTTC. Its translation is CASSIATVRYEQYF.

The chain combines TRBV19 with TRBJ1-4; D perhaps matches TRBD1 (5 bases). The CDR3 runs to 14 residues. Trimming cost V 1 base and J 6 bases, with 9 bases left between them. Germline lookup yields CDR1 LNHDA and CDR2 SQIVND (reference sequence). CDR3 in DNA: TGTGCCAGTAGTATAGTCAGGGCGGATGAAAAACTGTTTTTT. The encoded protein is CASSIVRADEKLFF.

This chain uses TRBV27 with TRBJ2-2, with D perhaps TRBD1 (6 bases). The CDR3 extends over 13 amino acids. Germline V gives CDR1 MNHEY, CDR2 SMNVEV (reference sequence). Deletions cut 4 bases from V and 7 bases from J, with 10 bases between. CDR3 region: CASSSTRGGELFF. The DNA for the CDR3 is TGTGCCAGCAGTTCAACCAGGGGCGGGGAGCTGTTTTTT.

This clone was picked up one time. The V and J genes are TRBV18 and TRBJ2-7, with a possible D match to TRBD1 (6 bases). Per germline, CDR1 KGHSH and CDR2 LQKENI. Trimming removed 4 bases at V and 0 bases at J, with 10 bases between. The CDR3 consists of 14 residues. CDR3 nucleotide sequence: TGTGCCAGCTCACTCGAGGACAGCTCCTACGAGCAGTACTTC. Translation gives CASSLEDSSYEQYF.

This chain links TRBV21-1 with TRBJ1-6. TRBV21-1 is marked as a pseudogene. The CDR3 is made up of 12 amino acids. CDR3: CASSKVTGPLHF. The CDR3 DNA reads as TGTGCCAGCAGCAAAGTGACCGGGCCCCTCCACTTT.

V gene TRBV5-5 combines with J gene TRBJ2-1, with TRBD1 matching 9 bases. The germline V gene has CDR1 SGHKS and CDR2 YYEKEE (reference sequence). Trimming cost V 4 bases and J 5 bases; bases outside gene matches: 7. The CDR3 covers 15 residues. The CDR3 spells CASSNGQGWNNEQFF. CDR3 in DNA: TGTGCCAGCAGCAACGGACAGGGGTGGAACAATGAGCAGTTCTTC.

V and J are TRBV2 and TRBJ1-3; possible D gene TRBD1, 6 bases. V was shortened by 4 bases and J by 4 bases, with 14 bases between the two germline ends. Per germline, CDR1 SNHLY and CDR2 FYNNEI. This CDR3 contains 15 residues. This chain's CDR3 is CASSATGTLGNTIYF. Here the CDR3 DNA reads TGTGCCAGCAGTGCGACCGGGACACTAGGAAACACCATATATTTT.

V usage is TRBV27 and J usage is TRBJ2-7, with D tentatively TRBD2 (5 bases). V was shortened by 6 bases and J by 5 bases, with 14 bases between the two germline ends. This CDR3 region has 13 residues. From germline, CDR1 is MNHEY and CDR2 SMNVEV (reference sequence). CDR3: CASSRGFLDEQYF. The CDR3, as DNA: TGTGCCAGCAGCCGAGGGTTTTTGGACGAGCAGTACTTC.

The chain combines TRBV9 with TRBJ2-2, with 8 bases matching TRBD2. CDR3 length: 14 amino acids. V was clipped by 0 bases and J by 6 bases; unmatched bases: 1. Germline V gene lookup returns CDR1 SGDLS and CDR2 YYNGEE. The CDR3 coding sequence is TGTGCCAGCAGCGTAGCGGGGGGGCCCGGGGAGCTGTTTTTT. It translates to CASSVAGGPGELFF.

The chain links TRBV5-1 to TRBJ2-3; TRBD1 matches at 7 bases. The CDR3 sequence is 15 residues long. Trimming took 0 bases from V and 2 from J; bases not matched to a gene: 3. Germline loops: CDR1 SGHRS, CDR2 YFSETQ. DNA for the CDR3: TGCGCCAGCAGCTTGGGGACAGGTCTCACAGATACGCAGTATTTT. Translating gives CASSLGTGLTDTQYF.

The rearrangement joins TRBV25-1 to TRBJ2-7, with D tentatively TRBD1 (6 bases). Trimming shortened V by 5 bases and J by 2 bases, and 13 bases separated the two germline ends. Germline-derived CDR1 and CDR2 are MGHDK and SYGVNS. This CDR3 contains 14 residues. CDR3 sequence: CASSPPQGPYEQYF. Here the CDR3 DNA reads TGTGCCAGCAGTCCCCCCCAGGGGCCCTACGAGCAGTACTTC.

The CDR3 DNA follows: TGTGCCAGCAGCTTAGGTGGAGGGAGGGATACTGAAGCTTTCTTT. Translating it yields CASSLGGGRDTEAFF. The gene calls are TRBV7-6 and TRBJ1-1; no clear D gene. The CDR3 totals 15 residues. Trimming cost V 1 base and J 5 bases, with 14 bases left between them. Germline V gene lookup returns CDR1 SGHVS and CDR2 FNYEAQ.

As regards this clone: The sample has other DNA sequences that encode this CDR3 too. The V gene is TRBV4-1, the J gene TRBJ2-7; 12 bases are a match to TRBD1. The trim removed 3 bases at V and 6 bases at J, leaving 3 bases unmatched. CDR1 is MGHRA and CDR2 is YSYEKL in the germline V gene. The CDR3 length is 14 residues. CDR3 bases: TGCGCCAGCAGCCAGGGGACAGGGGGCGCCGAGCAGTACTTC. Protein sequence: CASSQGTGGAEQYF.